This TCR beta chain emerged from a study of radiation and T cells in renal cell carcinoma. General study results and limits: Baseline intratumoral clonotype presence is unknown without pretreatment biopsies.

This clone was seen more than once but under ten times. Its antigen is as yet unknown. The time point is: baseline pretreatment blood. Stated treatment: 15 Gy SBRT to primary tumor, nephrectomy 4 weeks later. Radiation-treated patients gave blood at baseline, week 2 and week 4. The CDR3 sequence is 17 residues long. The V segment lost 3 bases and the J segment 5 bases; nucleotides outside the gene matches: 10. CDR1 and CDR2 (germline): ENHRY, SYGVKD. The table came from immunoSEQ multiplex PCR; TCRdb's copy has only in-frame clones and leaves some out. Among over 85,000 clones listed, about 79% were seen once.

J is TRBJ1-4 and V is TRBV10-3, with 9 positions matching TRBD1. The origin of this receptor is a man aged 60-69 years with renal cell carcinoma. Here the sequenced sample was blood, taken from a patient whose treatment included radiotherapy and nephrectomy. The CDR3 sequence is CAISDEKGQGGNEKLFF. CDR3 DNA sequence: TGTGCCATCAGTGACGAAAAGGGACAGGGCGGAAATGAAAAACTGTTTTTT.